The 24 T cell receptor beta chains given below trace back to one sample, sequenced in a study of blood T cell repertoires in COVID-19. The protocol was immunoSEQ multiplex PCR, while the TCRdb copy is restricted to in-frame clones and leaves out a portion. The repertoire consists of approximately 250,000 clones, with 86% occurring once and the leading ten covering around 3.6%. Sequencing was performed on peripheral blood. All receptors derive from a man between 18 and 29 years old with active or convalescent COVID-19.

The chain uses TRBV30 and TRBJ1-1; D gene ambiguous. The CDR3 sequence is 13 residues long. The germline V gene has CDR1 GTSNPN and CDR2 SVGIG (reference sequence). V lost 0 bases and J lost 8, with 13 bases in between. CDR3 protein: CAWSVGEGSEAFF. The DNA for the CDR3 is TGTGCCTGGAGTGTAGGAGAGGGATCCGAAGCTTTCTTT.

The V and J genes are TRBV11-1 and TRBJ1-4; 8 bases are a match to TRBD1. The trim removed 4 bases at V and 10 bases at J, leaving 8 bases unmatched. In germline, CDR1 is SGHAT, CDR2 FQDESV (reference sequence). The CDR3 covers 14 residues. Written as DNA, the CDR3 is TGTGCCAGCAGCTCGGGAGCAGGGGGCGGAAAACTGTTTTTT. This codes for CASSSGAGGGKLFF.

The V and J genes are TRBV6-4 and TRBJ2-2; D may be TRBD1 (5 bases). The CDR3 loop spans 14 amino acids. V lost 3 bases and J lost 2, with 7 bases in between. From germline, CDR1 is MRHNA and CDR2 SNTAGT. In DNA, the CDR3 is TGTGCCAGCAGTGATCAGGGAAACACCGGGGAGCTGTTTTTT. It codes for CASSDQGNTGELFF.

The V gene is TRBV10-2, the J gene TRBJ2-1; no clear D gene. V lost 3 bases, J lost 4 bases, and 13 bases lay in between. The V gene's germline CDR1 is WSHSY and CDR2 SAAADI. This CDR3 is built from 15 residues. The CDR3 bases are TGCGCCAGCAGTGAATTGAGGAAGCCTTACAATGAGCAGTTCTTC. As protein: CASSELRKPYNEQFF.

CDR3 coding DNA: TGCGCCAGCAGCACTCGGACAGGGGATAATTCACCCCTCCACTTT. Its protein product is CASSTRTGDNSPLHF. The chain couples TRBV4-1 to TRBJ1-6, with 9 bases fitting TRBD1. The V and J ends lost 5 bases and 5 bases, in that order; junction bases with no gene match: 4. The CDR3 loop spans 15 amino acids. Germline V gene lookup returns CDR1 MGHRA and CDR2 YSYEKL.

The rearrangement uses TRBV7-9 and TRBJ2-1; D unresolved. CDR1 and CDR2 from the germline V gene are SEHNR and FQNEAQ (reference sequence). The length of the CDR3 is 16 residues. V was trimmed by 3 bases and J by 8 bases, leaving 20 bases between them. CDR3 sequence: CASSFRGFADGDEQFF. DNA of the CDR3: TGTGCCAGCAGCTTTAGAGGCTTTGCGGATGGTGATGAGCAGTTCTTC. Full variable domain (remainder filled in from reference TRBV7-9 and TRBJ2-1): DTGVSQNPRHKITKRGQNVTFRCDPISEHNRLYWYRQTLGQGPEFLTYFQNEAQLEKSRLLSDRFSAERPKGSFSTLEIQRTEQGDSAMYLCASSFRGFADGDEQFFGPGTRLTVL.

The gene calls are TRBV6-1 and TRBJ2-1, with a weak D call TRBD2 (6 bases). Looked up from germline, CDR1 is MNHNS and CDR2 is SASEGT. There are 15 residues in the CDR3. The V end lost 2 bases, the J end lost 2 bases, and 10 bases lay between the germline ends. The CDR3 DNA sequence: TGTGCCAGCAGTGAATATAGCGGTACCTACAATGAGCAGTTCTTC. Its protein product is CASSEYSGTYNEQFF.

The rearrangement uses TRBV7-2 and TRBJ2-3; 8 nucleotides align to TRBD2. V lost 4 bases and J lost 5; bases outside the gene matches: 11. Germline V gene lookup returns CDR1 SGHTA and CDR2 FQGNSA. The CDR3 totals 16 residues. The CDR3 DNA reads as TGTGCCAGCAGCTCCATTAAGAGGCTAGCGGGAGATACGCAGTATTTT. It codes for CASSSIKRLAGDTQYF.

The chain links TRBV6-5 to TRBJ1-6; D is perhaps TRBD1 (6 bases). Trimming took 8 bases from V and 0 from J, leaving 11 bases between them. CDR3 size: 15 residues. The germline gives CDR1 MNHEY, CDR2 SVGAGI. The CDR3 DNA follows: TGTGCCAGCGGGGGCAGTGCCTCCTATAATTCACCCCTCCACTTT. Amino acids: CASGGSASYNSPLHF.

The chain is built from TRBV2 and TRBJ1-5; 7 bases agree with TRBD1. Germline assignment: CDR1 SNHLY and CDR2 FYNNEI. The CDR3 contains 14 residues. V dropped 7 bases and J dropped 5; count of bases not matched to a gene: 8. The CDR3, as DNA: TGTGCCAGCACCGACGGACAGGCCTATCAGCCCCAGCATTTT. This sequence encodes CASTDGQAYQPQHF. Looking up the rest from reference TRBV2 and TRBJ1-5 gives the full variable domain: EPEVTQTPSHQVTQMGQEVILRCVPISNHLYFYWYRQILGQKVEFLVSFYNNEISEKSEIFDDQFSVERPDGSNFTLKIRSTKLEDSAMYFCASTDGQAYQPQHFGDGTRLSIL.

The V and J genes are TRBV19 and TRBJ1-1; a weak D match, TRBD1 (6 bases). This CDR3 is 12 amino acids long. Trimming took off 5 bases at V and 6 bases at J, with 10 bases between the two ends. Germline lookup yields CDR1 LNHDA and CDR2 SQIVND (reference sequence). CDR3 bases: TGTGCCAGTAGTCGTTGGACAGCTGAAGCTTTCTTT. It codes for CASSRWTAEAFF.

This sequence joins TRBV10-3 and TRBJ1-3, with a possible D match to TRBD1 (5 bases). Germline assignment: CDR1 ENHRY and CDR2 SYGVKD. Trimming stripped 6 bases from V and 0 bases from J, with 15 bases between. The CDR3 sequence is 16 residues long. The CDR3 coding sequence is TGTGCCATCAGGAGTCAAGACAGCAACTCTGGAAACACCATATATTTT. Its protein is CAIRSQDSNSGNTIYF.

This sequence joins TRBV28 and TRBJ2-7; no clear D gene. This CDR3 contains 15 residues. V was cut by 3 bases and J by 5 bases, with 17 bases left in between. The V gene's germline CDR1 is MDHEN and CDR2 SYDVKM. CDR3 in amino acids: CASSFPQNLGDEQYF. In DNA, the CDR3 is TGTGCCAGCAGTTTCCCCCAGAACCTAGGTGACGAGCAGTACTTC. The full variable domain, rest sourced from reference TRBV28 and TRBJ2-7, is DVKVTQSSRYLVKRTGEKVFLECVQDMDHENMFWYRQDPGLGLRLIYFSYDVKMKEKGDIPEGYSVSREKKERFSLILESASTNQTSMYLCASSFPQNLGDEQYFGPGTRLTVT.

The rearrangement uses TRBV29-1 and TRBJ1-2; possible D gene TRBD1, 5 bases. Trimming stripped 6 bases from V and 8 bases from J, with 13 bases between. Germline lookup yields CDR1 SQVTM and CDR2 ANQGSEA. This CDR3 spans 11 amino acids. The CDR3 nucleotides read TGCAGCGTCCGTTGGGGGGGAGGCTACACCTTC. Its translation is CSVRWGGGYTF.

The chain uses TRBV30 and TRBJ1-2; D unresolved. Germline V gives CDR1 GTSNPN, CDR2 SVGIG (reference sequence). The length of the CDR3 is 12 residues. Trimming removed 2 bases from V and 7 bases from J, with 11 bases in between. CDR3 sequence: CAWSLQPLGYTF. The DNA for the CDR3 is TGTGCCTGGAGTTTACAGCCTCTTGGCTACACCTTC.

The chain links TRBV7-9 to TRBJ2-7; D not certain. CDR3 length: 11 amino acids. Trimming removed 6 bases at V and 6 bases at J, with 9 bases between. Germline values: CDR1 SEHNR, CDR2 FQNEAQ (reference sequence). The CDR3 spells CASSLYGEQYF. In DNA, the CDR3 is TGTGCCAGCAGTTTATACGGCGAGCAGTACTTC.

This chain joins TRBV27 and TRBJ2-2, with TRBD1 matching over 10 bases. The CDR3 has 13 amino acids. The V gene's germline CDR1 is MNHEY and CDR2 SMNVEV (reference sequence). Trimming at V came to 6 bases and at J to 6 bases, leaving 1 base not matched to a gene. CDR3: CASRDRGAGELFF. As DNA, the CDR3 is TGTGCCAGCAGGGACAGGGGGGCCGGGGAGCTGTTTTTT.

The V call is TRBV5-6, the J call TRBJ2-3; 10 bases line up with TRBD1. CDR1 is SGHDT and CDR2 is YYEEEE in the germline V gene. Germline trimming cut 4 bases from V and 6 bases from J; bases unmatched to any gene: 8. CDR3 length: 15 residues. The DNA for the CDR3 is TGTGCCAGCAGCCTCCCGGGACAGGGGTGGGATACGCAGTATTTT. As protein: CASSLPGQGWDTQYF.

The chain has TRBV13 and TRBJ2-2; TRBD2 agrees at 9 bases. The germline V gene has CDR1 PRHDT and CDR2 FYEKMQ (reference sequence). J was trimmed by 4 bases and V by 6 bases; bases with no gene match: 6. The CDR3 is made up of 15 amino acids. CDR3 sequence reads: CASRAGGPSTGELFF. DNA of the CDR3: TGTGCCAGCAGGGCGGGGGGGCCTAGCACCGGGGAGCTGTTTTTT.

The chain joins TRBV7-9 to TRBJ2-1; possibly TRBD1 for D (5 bases). The germline gives CDR1 SEHNR, CDR2 FQNEAQ (reference sequence). V lost 2 bases and J lost 4, with 15 bases in between. The length of the CDR3 is 16 residues. The CDR3, as DNA: TGTGCCAGCAGCTTAAGGGGCGTAGGACCTTACAATGAGCAGTTCTTC. Encoded protein: CASSLRGVGPYNEQFF.

The rearrangement uses TRBV9 and TRBJ2-2; D is unresolved. CDR1 SGDLS and CDR2 YYNGEE come from the germline V gene. Deletions cut 0 bases from V and 7 bases from J, with 4 bases between. The CDR3 totals 12 residues. CDR3 sequence (DNA): TGTGCCAGCAGCGTAGCCATCGGGGAGCTGTTTTTT. Its translation is CASSVAIGELFF. Supplemented by reference TRBV9 and TRBJ2-2, the full variable domain reads DSGVTQTPKHLITATGQRVTLRCSPRSGDLSVYWYQQSLDQGLQFLIQYYNGEERAKGNILERFSAQQFPDLHSELNLSSLELGDSALYFCASSVAIGELFFGEGSRLTVL.

V usage is TRBV25-1 and J usage is TRBJ2-7; tentative D call: TRBD2 (5 bases). The CDR3 consists of 18 residues. V gave up 6 bases and J gave up 1 base, with 25 bases separating them. Germline CDR1 and CDR2: MGHDK and SYGVNS. The CDR3 region is CASRERGYPRPVSYEQYF. In DNA, the CDR3 is TGTGCCAGCAGGGAGAGAGGGTACCCTCGCCCTGTGTCCTACGAGCAGTACTTC.

A note on this clone: One end of the junction varies from germline; a read error may be responsible. The CDR3 DNA follows: TGTGCCAGCGGTGAGGCGGGATCACCCCTCCACTTT. This codes for CASGEAGSPLHF. The V and J genes are TRBV2 and TRBJ1-6, with D uncertain. The CDR3 runs to 12 residues. CDR1 and CDR2 (germline): SNHLY, FYNNEI. Combining the CDR3 with reference TRBV2 and TRBJ1-6 gives the whole variable domain EPEVTQTPSHQVTQMGQEVILRCVPISNHLYFYWYRQILGQKVEFLVSFYNNEISEKSEIFDDQFSVERPDGSNFTLKIRSTKLEDSAMYFCASGEAGSPLHFGNGTRLTVT.

The chain links TRBV9 to TRBJ1-2, with D tentatively TRBD1 (6 bases). The CDR3 extends over 14 amino acids. Per the germline V gene, CDR1 is SGDLS and CDR2 is YYNGEE. Trimming shortened V by 4 bases and J by 4 bases, and 14 bases separated the two germline ends. As DNA, the CDR3 is TGTGCCAGCAGCCAAAGTACAGGGAGCTATGGCTACACCTTC. Protein sequence: CASSQSTGSYGYTF.